This T cell receptor beta chain was documented in a study of STAT5B mutations in CD4+ large granular lymphocyte leukemia. Study conclusions and caveats: Patient CD4-sorted repertoires looked more clonal than healthy CD4+ repertoires, even without putative leukemic clones. Compared with healthy controls (2/35), patient top clones favored TRBV06 (8/27).

The assay was immunoSEQ multiplex PCR, and TCRdb's table has in-frame clones only and misses some. The repertoire includes about 31,000 clones, approximately 69% of them detected once, and 1% to 1.2% sits in the top ten. Points on this clone: What it binds is unknown.

Trimming removed 3 bases from V and 9 bases from J; junction bases left unmatched: 5. The CDR3 is made up of 15 amino acids. CDR1 is SGHRS, CDR2 YFSETQ, per germline. Specimen: CD4+ T cells from blood buffy coats. This clonotype was obtained from a human donor in good health. The rearrangement joins TRBV5-1 to TRBJ2-1, with TRBD2 identical over 14 bases. CDR3 residues: CASSSGLAGEGEQFF. The CDR3 region has the DNA TGCGCCAGCAGCTCGGGACTAGCGGGAGAAGGTGAGCAGTTCTTC.